This T cell receptor (beta chain) comes out of a study of T cell repertoires in cytomegalovirus infection (dated by TCRdb to about 2019). Study-level background: The HLA type of each donor mattered for the analysis, because public TCR beta signatures pointed to carriage of CMV infection along with the matching HLA type. Overall study results and their limits: The ex vivo response was dominated by HLA-C-restricted CMV-specific TCR beta clonotypes, which also provided the single most frequent clonotype in two of eight donors. Cumulative frequency of public TCR beta family members discriminated carriers of CMV infection plus the relevant HLA type in this cohort and an independent 352-donor cohort.

There are many counts of this clonotype. The specificity of this receptor is unknown. No qualities accompany the bases; no much larger clone lies one base away. Sequencing was carried out with an Illumina HiSeq 1500. In-frame beta chains were kept once TCRdb had trimmed the public reads at Q25 with fastp and called clones with MiXCR. Merged by CDR3 protein, the rows form single entries marked with the most common genes and DNA. The sample table holds about 260,000 distinct CDR3 sequences, of which over 8% were seen once. The leading ten clones occupy around 15% of the sample. Between the V and J ends, shortened by 2 bases and 10 bases respectively, the junction contains 9 bases. Spanning cysteine to phenylalanine, the CDR3 consists of 12 amino acids. Only the CDR3 DNA is retained, 36 bases long and in frame from the first base. Sequences SGHTA (CDR1) and FQGNSA (CDR2) are obtained from the germline V gene.

The sequence links TRBV7-2 to TRBJ1-3; the D gene is unclear. The sequence was collected from a human donor in good health (CMV status not recorded). Some clones in this sample may be carry-over from other donors' samples. Sequenced sample: PBMCs. The CDR3 region has the sequence CASSLQTGTIYF. The DNA reads as follows: TGTGCCAGCAGCTTACAGACGGGGACCATATATTTT.